This is a list of T cell receptor beta chains from one sample in a study of blood T cell repertoires in COVID-19. Repertoires were generated with immunoSEQ multiplex PCR, while TCRdb's copy carries only in-frame clones and drops some. The sample holds about 94,000 clones, approximately 80% seen once. Material: peripheral blood. Receptor source: a human donor in a cohort sampled during active COVID-19. Both conserved end residues are part of each CDR3. The D gene is left open where the match is weak.

d_call j_call v_call cdr3_aa
NA TRBJ2-7 TRBV11-2 CASSLVPEIGAYEQYF
NA TRBJ2-5 TRBV5-1 CASSLSAQETQYF
TRBD1 TRBJ1-4 TRBV5-1 CASSTGTGGEKLFF
TRBD2 TRBJ2-2 TRBV7-2 CASSLSVGGAGGELFF
TRBD2 TRBJ2-7 TRBV4-1 CASSQVAGQTYEQYF
NA TRBJ2-7 TRBV28 CASSSPSRGGSYEQYF
TRBD1 TRBJ2-3 TRBV10-1 CASSGTGGLGDTQYF
TRBD2 TRBJ2-1 TRBV5-1 CASNVAGIYNEQFF
NA TRBJ2-7 TRBV2 CASSRGRIDEQYF
NA TRBJ1-2 TRBV6-5 CASRTTQGAGYTF
TRBD1 TRBJ2-1 TRBV28 CASSVDRGQIYNEQFF
NA TRBJ2-7 TRBV5-5 CASSSTGNYEQYF
TRBD1 TRBJ1-6 TRBV9 CASSVADRGNSPLHF
TRBD2 TRBJ2-7 TRBV9 CASSPRSSSGREYEQYF
NA TRBJ1-5 TRBV11-2 CASSLNQGWQPQHF
TRBD1 TRBJ1-1 TRBV5-1 CASSGQGGSTEAFF
NA TRBJ1-2 TRBV30 CAWSGLGVTGYTF
TRBD1 TRBJ1-4 TRBV4-1 CASSQIQGSVEKLFF
TRBD2 TRBJ2-7 TRBV5-6 CASSLRGGSSYEQYF
NA TRBJ1-2 TRBV7-9 CASSLAIWGQYGYTF
NA TRBJ1-6 TRBV19 CASNLRRYNSPLHF
TRBD2 TRBJ2-3 TRBV6-4 CASSRTGTSGDTQYF
TRBD1 TRBJ1-6 TRBV6-1 CASSVNPEGTGTSPLHF
TRBD2 TRBJ2-1 TRBV24-1 CATSDQLAGGPGEQFF
TRBD2 TRBJ2-1 TRBV11-2 CASSPGRGSPNEQFF
NA TRBJ2-7 TRBV7-8 CASSRRGPGEQYF
NA TRBJ2-3 TRBV30 CAWSLKRRGSTDTQYF
TRBD1 TRBJ1-3 TRBV6-5 CASSTGTDGNTIYF
TRBD2 TRBJ2-1 TRBV10-3 CAIGIERGGEQFF
NA TRBJ2-7 TRBV5-3 CARSLAVRGYEQYF
TRBD2 TRBJ2-7 TRBV11-2 CASSSGTTYYEQYF
TRBD1 TRBJ1-6 TRBV6-5 CASTLGQPNSPLHF
NA TRBJ1-2 TRBV13 CASSLGTGANYGYTF
NA TRBJ2-7 TRBV19 CASSIHSGSWYEQYF
TRBD2 TRBJ2-7 TRBV28 CASSLSTSGNYEQYF
TRBD2 TRBJ2-7 TRBV5-5 CASSLGTSSAYEQYF
NA TRBJ1-6 TRBV4-1 CASSQYQGSSGNSPLHF
TRBD2 TRBJ2-1 TRBV2 CASSPPPTSGLYNEQFF
NA TRBJ2-7 TRBV5-6 CASSLGNSGYEQYF
NA TRBJ1-4 TRBV7-9 CASSSGSQWTNEKLFF
TRBD1 TRBJ1-6 TRBV28 CASSLVQGGSSPLHF
NA TRBJ1-1 TRBV24-1 CATSDPGGTEAFF
TRBD1 TRBJ2-7 TRBV7-2 CASSLGQGAYEQYF
TRBD2 TRBJ2-3 TRBV10-1 CASGPGLRGRAQSTDTQYF
NA TRBJ2-7 TRBV5-1 CASSNNGGSSYEQYF
NA TRBJ1-1 TRBV7-8 CASSLVVGNTEAFF
TRBD1 TRBJ1-2 TRBV6-5 CASSRPGTGLYGYTF
NA TRBJ2-1 TRBV7-9 CASSQRQANLTNYNEQFF
NA TRBJ2-7 TRBV3-1/TRBV3-2 CASSQGRLGGISSYEQYF
NA TRBJ1-1 TRBV7-9 CASSVTGSTEAFF
TRBD1 TRBJ2-7 TRBV28 CASSPIDRDGNEQYF
TRBD1 TRBJ1-2 TRBV7-2 CASSFNRGGYGYTF
NA TRBJ2-6 TRBV7-9 CASSLEGAGANVLTF
NA TRBJ2-7 TRBV6-5 CASSPPGHLSYEQYF
NA TRBJ2-3 TRBV28 CASLTGTDTQYF